Listed here are 23 T cell receptor beta chains from one sample, sequenced in a study of T-cell reconstitution after alpha-beta-depleted transplantation in children. This sample's TCRbeta library carried unique molecular identifier barcodes. TCRdb fed the PCR reads into MiXCR, producing one record per CDR3 protein. Here the sample spans about 190,000 distinct CDR3 sequences, roughly 11% being singletons. The sample was PBMCs, taken before TCRalphabeta/CD19-depleted stem cell transplant. The source is a boy aged 2-9 years with acute myeloid leukemia, due to receive a stem cell transplant.

In its sample, this clonotype was seen many times. CDR3: CASSLGQGTEAFF. CDR3 in DNA: TGTGCCAGCAGCTTAGGACAGGGGACTGAAGCTTTCTTT. The chain combines TRBV7-3 with TRBJ1-1; TRBD1 matches at 9 bases. The junction had 0 bases not matched to a gene; V was cut back by 2 bases and J by 5 bases. Germline V CDR1 and CDR2: SGHTA, FQGTGA. The CDR3 runs to 13 residues.

In regard to this clonotype: One junction end disagrees with the germline gene, perhaps due to a read error. The chain carries TRBV13 and TRBJ2-7; 9 bases map to TRBD2. Germline V gives CDR1 PRHDT, CDR2 FYEKMQ (reference sequence). The CDR3 is 13 amino acids. Written as DNA, the CDR3 is TGTGCCAGCAGCTCGGGACTAGCTTACGAGCATTACTTC. Its translation: CASSSGLAYEHYF.

Many counts were recorded for this clonotype. The rearrangement uses TRBV20-1 and TRBJ2-1; 14 positions match TRBD2. The V gene end was trimmed by 3 bases and the J gene end by 6 bases; junction bases not matched to a gene: 7. The CDR3 has 16 amino acids. The germline V gene has CDR1 DFQATT and CDR2 SNEGSKA (reference sequence). CDR3 residues: CSARRTGTSGSNEQFF. The CDR3 bases are TGCAGTGCTAGGAGGACCGGGACTAGCGGGAGCAATGAGCAGTTCTTC.

CDR3 in amino acids: CAMGPGLLSYQETQYF. The CDR3 region has the DNA TGTGCCATGGGCCCCGGGCTCCTCTCCTACCAAGAGACCCAGTACTTC. The chain uses TRBV28 and TRBJ2-5; D is uncertain. In germline, CDR1 is MDHEN, CDR2 SYDVKM. The CDR3 spans 16 residues. V lost 10 bases, J lost 0 bases, and 21 bases lay in between.

The chain links TRBV6-2 or TRBV6-3 to TRBJ2-1; the match to TRBD2 covers 8 bases. Germline CDR1 is MNHEY and CDR2 is SVGEGT. The CDR3 has 16 residues. V shed 7 bases and J 8 bases; nucleotides not matched to a gene: 16. As DNA, the CDR3 is TGTGCCAGCATTAGGGGTAGCGGGACCAACAAGCATGAGCAGTTCTTC. It encodes CASIRGSGTNKHEQFF.

The rearrangement joins TRBV7-3 to TRBJ2-7; D may be TRBD1 (6 bases). V shed 11 bases and J shed 6 bases, with 20 bases lying between them. CDR3 length: 13 amino acids. CDR1 is SGHTA, CDR2 FQGTGA, per germline. CDR3 bases: TGTGCCTGCTGCTTAACACAGGGACGCGAGCAGTACTTC. Translating it yields CACCLTQGREQYF. The variable domain in full, with the rest retrieved from reference TRBV7-3 and TRBJ2-7, is GAGVSQTPSNKVTEKGKYVELRCDPISGHTALYWYRQSLGQGPEFLIYFQGTGAADDSGLPNDRFFAVRPEGSVSTLKIQRTERGDSAVYLCACCLTQGREQYFGPGTRLTVT.

This clonotype was picked up many times. The chain joins TRBV7-2 to TRBJ2-1; no reliable D call. This CDR3 has 11 residues. Trimming removed 5 bases from V and 7 bases from J, with 6 bases in between. CDR1 is SGHTA, CDR2 FQGNSA, per germline. This CDR3 reads CASSPRNEQFF. In nucleotides, the CDR3 is TGTGCCAGCAGCCCCCGGAATGAGCAGTTCTTC.

In its sample, this clonotype was seen many times. The chain links TRBV5-1 to TRBJ1-4; D remains ambiguous. The CDR3 runs to 15 residues. Trimming took 0 bases from V and 5 from J, leaving 11 bases between them. CDR1 and CDR2 (germline): SGHRS, YFSETQ. DNA for the CDR3: TGCGCCAGCAGCTTGGTTGGCAGAGGCAATGAAAAACTGTTTTTT. It specifies CASSLVGRGNEKLFF.

The rearrangement joins TRBV4-1 to TRBJ1-4, with 7 bases that match TRBD1. Germline CDR1 MGHRA, CDR2 YSYEKL. This CDR3 spans 18 amino acids. J gave up 0 bases and V 6 bases, and 13 bases lay outside the gene matches. In DNA, the CDR3 is TGCGCCAGCAGGCAACCGGGACAGCGACACCCAACTAATGAAAAACTGTTTTTT. This translates into CASRQPGQRHPTNEKLFF.

On this clonotype: Germline and junction disagree at one end, which may indicate a read error. The chain carries TRBV3-1 and TRBJ2-1, with 7 bases lining up with TRBD1. Germline V lookup: CDR1 LGHDT, CDR2 YNNKEL (reference sequence). The CDR3 sequence is 14 residues long. The CDR3 coding sequence is TGTGCCACCAGCCATCCGGGACAGATCAATGAGCAGTTCTTC. Protein sequence: CATSHPGQINEQFF.

The chain uses TRBV7-2 and TRBJ2-1; no definite D call. The CDR3 has 14 amino acids. CDR1 is SGHTA and CDR2 is FQGNSA in the germline V gene. V lost 1 base and J 9 bases, leaving 13 bases between the germline ends. The CDR3: CASSLVGLLSEQFF. The CDR3 region has the DNA TGTGCCAGCAGCTTAGTAGGTCTCCTGAGTGAGCAGTTCTTC.

The table lists this clonotype with many counts. V and J are TRBV28 and TRBJ2-5, with 8 bases aligning to TRBD1. Germline V gene data show CDR1 as MDHEN and CDR2 as SYDVKM. The CDR3 sequence is 15 residues long. After removal of 1 base from V and 5 bases from J, the junction contained 6 bases not matched to a gene. The CDR3 nucleotides are TGTGCCAGCAGTTTATCCAGGGGGCGAACGGAGACCCAGTACTTC. Translation: CASSLSRGRTETQYF. The full variable domain, in which reference TRBV28 and TRBJ2-5 provide the parts outside the CDR3, is DVKVTQSSRYLVKRTGEKVFLECVQDMDHENMFWYRQDPGLGLRLIYFSYDVKMKEKGDIPEGYSVSREKKERFSLILESASTNQTSMYLCASSLSRGRTETQYFGPGTRLLVL.

This clonotype has at least ten counts. V is TRBV20-1 and J is TRBJ2-4; 9 bases agree with TRBD1. This CDR3 has 17 residues. V was pared by 0 bases and J by 9 bases, with 15 bases of the junction left unmatched. Germline V gene sequence: CDR1 DFQATT, CDR2 SNEGSKA (reference sequence). DNA for the CDR3: TGCAGTGCTAGAGATCAGGGCAGGGAGACAGGGGGTCCCATTCAGTACTTC. The encoded protein is CSARDQGRETGGPIQYF.

There are many counts of this clonotype. This chain joins TRBV28 and TRBJ2-7; D gene unclear. The CDR3 runs to 14 residues. The V gene's germline CDR1 is MDHEN and CDR2 SYDVKM. Trimming removed 7 bases from V and 1 base from J, with 14 bases in between. The CDR3 sequence: CASTAARPSYEQYF. The CDR3 nucleotides are TGTGCCAGCACGGCTGCGCGGCCATCCTACGAGCAGTACTTC.

This clonotype showed up many times. The chain is built from TRBV6-5 and TRBJ2-2; D gene uncertain. Trimming pared 0 bases from V and 1 base from J, leaving 6 bases between. CDR3 length equals 15 residues. Germline V gives CDR1 MNHEY, CDR2 SVGAGI. The CDR3: CASSYSVGNTGELFF. As DNA, the CDR3 is TGTGCCAGCAGTTACTCGGTCGGGAACACCGGGGAGCTGTTTTTT.

This clonotype was seen ten or more times. The CDR3 bases are TGTGCCAGCCGAGGGGCTAGCGGTACCTACAATGAGCAGTTCTTC. Residues: CASRGASGTYNEQFF. This sequence joins TRBV12-3 or TRBV12-4 and TRBJ2-1; 7 positions match TRBD2. Trimming removed 8 bases from V and 2 bases from J; junction bases left unmatched: 9. The CDR3 length is 15 residues.

This clonotype was counted at least ten times. The CDR3 loop reads CASSFAAGIQETQYF. CDR3 DNA sequence: TGTGCCAGCAGCTTCGCAGCGGGGATCCAAGAGACCCAGTACTTC. The V call is TRBV5-6, the J call TRBJ2-5; 7 nucleotides align to TRBD2. Per the germline V gene, CDR1 is SGHDT and CDR2 is YYEEEE. V lost 2 bases and J lost 1; bases outside the gene matches: 5. The CDR3 is 15 residues long.

This clonotype came up many times. V and J are TRBV21-1 and TRBJ1-1. TRBV21-1 is a pseudogene segment. There are 13 residues in the CDR3. CDR3 amino acids: CASSKIREAEAFF. CDR3 nucleotide sequence: TGTGCCAGCAGCAAAATAAGGGAGGCTGAAGCTTTCTTT.

Notes on this clonotype: A much bigger clone sits one base away, suggesting this may be a read error. Because it lacks the conserved phenylalanine or tryptophan at the end, this CDR3 is likely a read error. The chain employs TRBV12-3 or TRBV12-4 and TRBJ2-1; perhaps D is TRBD1 or TRBD2 (5 bases each). V was shortened by 8 bases and J by 0 bases, with 14 bases between the two germline ends. The CDR3 totals 15 residues. CDR3 coding DNA: TGTGCCAGCGGGGGACGGGGAAGCTCCTACAATGAGCAGTTCTTA. Translating gives CASGGRGSSYNEQFL.

The chain recombines TRBV28 with TRBJ2-6, with TRBD2 as a possible D gene (6 bases). V gave up 3 bases and J gave up 0 bases, with 12 bases separating them. Germline V gives CDR1 MDHEN, CDR2 SYDVKM. The CDR3 covers 17 residues. The DNA for the CDR3 is TGTGCCAGCAGTTTGCTCGCGGGGAGCTCTGGGGCCAACGTCCTGACTTTC. Translating it yields CASSLLAGSSGANVLTF.

There are many counts of this clonotype. V and J are TRBV27 and TRBJ1-4; D gene unclear. There are 14 residues in the CDR3. The V end lost 5 bases, the J end lost 1 base, and 8 bases lay between the germline ends. CDR1 is MNHEY, CDR2 SMNVEV, per germline (reference sequence). The CDR3 DNA reads as TGTGCCAGCAGTCCAAACCTAACTAATGAAAAACTGTTTTTT. Its protein product is CASSPNLTNEKLFF.

The table lists this clonotype with many counts. V and J are TRBV12-3 or TRBV12-4 and TRBJ1-4; D might be TRBD1 (6 bases). The CDR3 spans 16 residues. With 6 bases removed from V and 0 bases from J, the gap between germline ends came to 14 bases. The CDR3 loop reads CASRTDRLATNEKLFF. CDR3 bases: TGTGCCAGCAGGACCGACAGGCTAGCAACTAATGAAAAACTGTTTTTT.

This clonotype came up many times. The genes are TRBV12-3 or TRBV12-4 and TRBJ2-5; TRBD1 agrees at 7 bases. The CDR3 totals 13 residues. V gave up 5 bases and J gave up 5 bases; unmatched junction bases: 5. CDR3 in amino acids: CASSNRGHETQYF. CDR3 bases: TGTGCCAGCAGTAACAGGGGCCACGAGACCCAGTACTTC.